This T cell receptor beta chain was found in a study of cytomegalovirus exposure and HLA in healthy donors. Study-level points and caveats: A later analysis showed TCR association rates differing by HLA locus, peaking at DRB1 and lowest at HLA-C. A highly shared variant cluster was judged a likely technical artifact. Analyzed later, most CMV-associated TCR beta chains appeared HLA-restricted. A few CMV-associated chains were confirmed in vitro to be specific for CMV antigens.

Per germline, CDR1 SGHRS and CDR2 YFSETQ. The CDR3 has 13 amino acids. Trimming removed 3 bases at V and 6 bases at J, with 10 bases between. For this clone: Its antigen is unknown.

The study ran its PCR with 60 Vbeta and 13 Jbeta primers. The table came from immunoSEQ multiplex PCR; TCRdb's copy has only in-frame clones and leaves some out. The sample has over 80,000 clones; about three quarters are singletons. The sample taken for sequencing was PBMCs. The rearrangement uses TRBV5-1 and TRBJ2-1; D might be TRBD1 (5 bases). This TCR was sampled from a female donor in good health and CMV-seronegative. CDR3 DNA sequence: TGCGCCAGCAGCTGGGGCCAAGCCAATGAGCAGTTCTTC. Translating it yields CASSWGQANEQFF.